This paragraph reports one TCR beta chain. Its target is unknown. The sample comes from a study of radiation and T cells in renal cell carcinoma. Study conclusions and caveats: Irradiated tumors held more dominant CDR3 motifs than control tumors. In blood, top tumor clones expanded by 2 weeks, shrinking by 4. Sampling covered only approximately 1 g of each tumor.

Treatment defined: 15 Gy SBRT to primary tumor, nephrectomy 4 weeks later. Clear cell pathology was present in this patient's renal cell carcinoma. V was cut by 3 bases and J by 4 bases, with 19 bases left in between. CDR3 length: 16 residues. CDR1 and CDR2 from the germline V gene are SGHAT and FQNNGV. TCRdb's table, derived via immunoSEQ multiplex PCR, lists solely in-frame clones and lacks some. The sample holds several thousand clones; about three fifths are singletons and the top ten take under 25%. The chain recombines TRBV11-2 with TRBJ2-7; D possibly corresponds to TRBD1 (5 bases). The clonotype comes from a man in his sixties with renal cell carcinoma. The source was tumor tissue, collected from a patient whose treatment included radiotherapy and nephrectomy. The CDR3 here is CASSLGPILQPYEQYF. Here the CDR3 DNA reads TGTGCCAGCAGCTTGGGGCCCATTTTGCAACCATACGAGCAGTACTTC.